Listed here are 13 T cell receptor beta chains from one sample, sequenced in a study of CD8+ T cells in alopecia areata. Treatment reported: oral pan-JAK inhibitor, 5-10 mg twice daily. RNA extraction and reverse transcription yielded cDNA as sequencing template. Produced via immunoSEQ multiplex PCR; TCRdb's table is partial and in-frame only. The sample yields 150,000 to 250,000 clones, about 62% seen once. The specimen was CD4+ T cells sorted from blood, collected at week 24, from a patient treated with tofacitinib. The receptor source for this set is a human donor with alopecia areata.

The chain employs TRBV19 and TRBJ1-1; TRBD1 aligns across 7 bases. The CDR3 loop spans 15 amino acids. Trimming removed 2 bases from V and 0 bases from J; junction bases left unmatched: 3. Germline CDR1 reads LNHDA; CDR2 reads SQIVND (reference sequence). The CDR3 loop is CASSIKTGLNTEAFF. The CDR3 DNA reads as TGTGCCAGTAGTATAAAGACAGGGCTGAACACTGAAGCTTTCTTT.

A few counts support this clone. The chain carries TRBV27 and TRBJ1-6; TRBD1 agrees at 11 bases. Germline V gene data show CDR1 as MNHEY and CDR2 as SMNVEV (reference sequence). Trimming removed 6 bases from V and 10 bases from J; junction bases left unmatched: 8. This CDR3 comprises 15 residues. The CDR3 sequence: CASRMTWTGGSPLHF. The CDR3 DNA is TGTGCCAGCAGAATGACTTGGACAGGGGGCTCACCCCTCCACTTT.

This clone was counted a few times. The CDR3 protein is CASSPTGADEAFF. The CDR3 bases are TGTGCCAGCAGCCCGACTGGGGCCGATGAAGCTTTCTTT. This chain links TRBV13 with TRBJ1-1, with D possibly TRBD1 on 5 matching bases. The CDR3 loop spans 13 amino acids. The ends were cut back, 5 bases at V and 7 bases at J, with 14 bases in the middle. From germline, CDR1 is PRHDT and CDR2 FYEKMQ (reference sequence). Full variable domain (outside the CDR3, taken from reference TRBV13 and TRBJ1-1): AAGVIQSPRHLIKEKRETATLKCYPIPRHDTVYWYQQGPGQDPQFLISFYEKMQSDKGSIPDRFSAQQFSDYHSELNMSSLELGDSALYFCASSPTGADEAFFGQGTRLTVV.

The chain's CDR3 is CSVGLRGDYGYTF. CDR3 in DNA: TGCAGCGTAGGCCTCAGGGGCGACTATGGCTACACCTTC. The genes are TRBV29-1 and TRBJ1-2, with a weak D call TRBD1 (6 bases). Trimming removed 6 bases at V and 3 bases at J, with 14 bases between. Germline V gene data show CDR1 as SQVTM and CDR2 as ANQGSEA. The CDR3 sequence is 13 residues long.

The rearrangement joins TRBV29-1 to TRBJ2-7; no clear D gene. The V and J ends lost 7 bases and 6 bases respectively, with 16 bases between them. The germline gives CDR1 SQVTM, CDR2 ANQGSEA. The CDR3 is made up of 12 amino acids. CDR3 bases: TGCAGCGGTCGACTTGATAGTGGCGAGCAGTACTTC. Amino acids: CSGRLDSGEQYF.

This chain joins TRBV4-3 and TRBJ1-2; D ambiguous. V lost 0 bases to trimming and J lost 4 bases, with 12 bases between them. Germline V gene sequence: CDR1 LGHNA, CDR2 YSLEER. The CDR3 sequence is 15 residues long. CDR3 nucleotides: TGCGCCAGCAGCCAAGATCTGAGTATCCTCTATGGCTACACCTTC. Protein: CASSQDLSILYGYTF.

This chain connects TRBV7-7 to TRBJ2-3; D is perhaps TRBD1 or TRBD2 (5 bases each). Per the germline V gene, CDR1 is SSHAT and CDR2 is FNYEAQ (reference sequence). V was cut by 4 bases and J by 2 bases, with 10 bases left in between. The CDR3 contains 14 residues. CDR3 amino acids: CASSSGTVTDTQYF. The CDR3 DNA is TGTGCCAGCAGCTCCGGGACCGTCACAGATACGCAGTATTTT. Combining the CDR3 with reference TRBV7-7 and TRBJ2-3 gives the whole variable domain GAGVSQSPRYKVTKRGQDVTLRCDPISSHATLYWYQQALGQGPEFLTYFNYEAQPDKSGLPSDRFSAERPEGSISTLTIQRTEQRDSAMYRCASSSGTVTDTQYFGPGTRLTVL.

This clone was detected once. This chain joins TRBV6-5 and TRBJ1-6; weak D call: TRBD1 (6 bases). Germline V gene data show CDR1 as MNHEY and CDR2 as SVGAGI. V was clipped by 7 bases and J by 8 bases, with 12 bases between them. The CDR3 runs 13 residues. CDR3 DNA sequence: TGTGCCAGCACCAGGGGAATAGATTCACCCCTCCACTTT. Protein sequence: CASTRGIDSPLHF.

The rearrangement uses TRBV29-1 and TRBJ2-5; tentative D call: TRBD1 (6 bases). CDR1 and CDR2 (germline): SQVTM, ANQGSEA. The ends were cut back, 4 bases at V and 4 bases at J, with 13 bases in the middle. The length of the CDR3 is 13 residues. The CDR3: CSVAPGQRETQYF. The CDR3 nucleotides read TGCAGCGTTGCTCCGGGACAACGAGAGACCCAGTACTTC.

The V gene is TRBV7-9, the J gene TRBJ1-2; D is possibly TRBD1 (6 bases). V lost 2 bases, J lost 4 bases, and 14 bases lay in between. The CDR3 totals 15 residues. Germline V lookup: CDR1 SEHNR, CDR2 FQNEAQ (reference sequence). The CDR3 coding sequence is TGTGCCAGCAGCTTAATAACAGGGAACTCCTATGGCTACACCTTC. Translated, it gives CASSLITGNSYGYTF.

This rearrangement joins TRBV29-1 to TRBJ2-3; tentative D call: TRBD2 (5 bases). The germline gives CDR1 SQVTM, CDR2 ANQGSEA. V was clipped by 1 base and J by 4 bases, with 9 bases between them. This CDR3 has 13 residues. CDR3 sequence reads: CSVEGGRADTQYF. The DNA for the CDR3 is TGCAGCGTTGAAGGCGGGCGAGCAGATACGCAGTATTTT.

In this sample, this clone turned up a few times. The V call is TRBV5-6, the J call TRBJ1-2; D remains ambiguous. Germline CDR1 and CDR2: SGHDT and YYEEEE. The length of the CDR3 is 17 residues. Trimming removed 4 bases at V and 5 bases at J, with 24 bases between. The DNA for the CDR3 is TGTGCCAGCAGCGCGTCTGGGGATCAACTTTCCTTATATGGCTACACCTTC. Amino acids: CASSASGDQLSLYGYTF.

This clone was recorded once. The genes are TRBV5-1 and TRBJ1-4; TRBD1 agrees at 10 bases. J gave up 8 bases and V 3 bases, and 7 bases lay outside the gene matches. The CDR3 is 15 residues long. Germline V gene data show CDR1 as SGHRS and CDR2 as YFSETQ. For the CDR3, the DNA is TGCGCCAGCAGCTCGACAGGGGGCCGGTGGGAAAAACTGTTTTTT. Translating it yields CASSSTGGRWEKLFF.